The clone carrying this T cell receptor (beta chain) was counted a single time. Its cognate antigen is unknown. Here immunoSEQ multiplex PCR was the method, and the copy in TCRdb shows in-frame clones only, minus some. The table has around 53,000 clones, 86% seen once. This entry is derived from a study of a mutant IDH1 vaccine in newly diagnosed glioma. Broader study findings: Vaccination elicited immune responses in approximately 93% of patients.

Noted time point: baseline, week 1 (first vaccination visit). Treatment noted: pre-vaccination baseline after standard-of-care therapy. Trimming at V came to 6 bases and at J to 9 bases, leaving 11 bases not matched to a gene. Germline loops: CDR1 LNHDA, CDR2 SQIVND (reference sequence). The CDR3 runs to 15 residues. The clonotype comes from a man aged 35 to 55 with glioma. The chain recombines TRBV19 with TRBJ2-1, with TRBD2 matching 10 bases. The sample consisted of PBMCs, taken from a glioma patient treated with radiotherapy, temozolomide or both. CDR3 loop: CASSMIAGGVAEQFF. In DNA form, the CDR3 reads TGTGCCAGTAGCATGATAGCGGGAGGTGTCGCTGAGCAGTTCTTC.